Shown below are 27 T cell receptor beta chains from a single sample sequenced in a study of blood T cells in healthy people across ages. For the second PCR, which ran for about 6 to 11 cycles, a sample-barcoded 5' primer and a J-beta primer mix were used. TCRdb ran MiXCR on the 5' RACE reads and lists one entry per CDR3 protein. Found here are 660,000 or so distinct CDR3 sequences, roughly 58% of them singletons; the top ten hold around 37%. Source material: blood. These receptors were collected from a man between 60 and 75 years old in good health.

The gene calls are TRBV11-2 and TRBJ2-1; 13 bases align to TRBD2. The germline V gene has CDR1 SGHAT and CDR2 FQNNGV. The CDR3 loop spans 18 amino acids. V shed 7 bases and J 0 bases; nucleotides not matched to a gene: 9. The CDR3 DNA is TGTGCCAGCACCGGGGGACTAGCGGGGTCAAGCTCCTACAATGAGCAGTTCTTC. Translated, it gives CASTGGLAGSSSYNEQFF.

In its sample, this clonotype was seen a few times. The chain employs TRBV27 and TRBJ1-1, with 7 bases that match TRBD1. The V gene's germline CDR1 is MNHEY and CDR2 SMNVEV (reference sequence). Trimming removed 6 bases from V and 5 bases from J; junction bases left unmatched: 15. CDR3 size: 16 residues. The CDR3 DNA reads as TGTGCCAGCAGCTCCGGGCCGGGACAGAGAAGGACTGAAGCTTTCTTT. This gives the protein CASSSGPGQRRTEAFF.

The rearrangement uses TRBV11-2 and TRBJ2-5; a possible D gene is TRBD1 (5 bases). V gave up 1 base and J gave up 3 bases, with 12 bases separating them. In germline, CDR1 is SGHAT, CDR2 FQNNGV. The CDR3 extends over 15 amino acids. CDR3: CASSLGRIGEETQYF. The CDR3 region has the DNA TGTGCCAGCAGCTTAGGGCGGATAGGGGAAGAGACCCAGTACTTC.

The rearrangement links TRBV29-1 to TRBJ2-1; the match to TRBD2 covers 11 bases. The CDR3 length is 14 residues. The V gene end was trimmed by 6 bases and the J gene end by 8 bases; junction bases not matched to a gene: 9. Germline assignment: CDR1 SQVTM and CDR2 ANQGSEA. CDR3 amino acids: CSVTLAGVVDEQFF. The CDR3 DNA follows: TGCAGCGTGACACTAGCGGGGGTGGTGGATGAGCAGTTCTTC.

The CDR3 is CASSQGRGGHNEQFF. DNA of the CDR3: TGTGCCAGCAGCCAAGGGCGGGGGGGCCACAATGAGCAGTTCTTC. The chain employs TRBV3-1 and TRBJ2-1, with 9 bases fitting TRBD2. In germline, CDR1 is LGHDT, CDR2 YNNKEL (reference sequence). Trimming removed 1 base from V and 5 bases from J; junction bases left unmatched: 3. The length of the CDR3 is 15 residues.

This chain links TRBV10-2 with TRBJ2-1; no definite D call. The CDR3 length is 14 residues. Germline V gene lookup returns CDR1 WSHSY and CDR2 SAAADI. V was pared by 4 bases and J by 7 bases, with 14 bases between. As DNA, the CDR3 is TGCGCCAGCAGTGTTTCGAGATTGGGGAATGAGCAGTTCTTC. It specifies CASSVSRLGNEQFF.

This clonotype was detected a few times. This chain connects TRBV10-3 to TRBJ2-5; 8 positions agree with TRBD1. J gave up 2 bases and V 2 bases, and 4 bases lay outside the gene matches. Germline V gene data show CDR1 as ENHRY and CDR2 as SYGVKD. This CDR3 has 15 amino acids. DNA for the CDR3: TGTGCCATCAGTGAGGGGGGACAGGTACAAGAGACCCAGTACTTC. Protein sequence: CAISEGGQVQETQYF.

The chain links TRBV2 to TRBJ1-5; possible D gene TRBD1, 6 bases. CDR1 is SNHLY, CDR2 FYNNEI, per germline. Trimming took off 6 bases at V and 3 bases at J, with 15 bases between the two ends. CDR3 length: 15 amino acids. Here the CDR3 DNA reads TGTGCCAGCAGCGAACAGGACAGCGACAATCAGCCCCAGCATTTT. It translates to CASSEQDSDNQPQHF. Full variable domain (outside the CDR3, taken from reference TRBV2 and TRBJ1-5): EPEVTQTPSHQVTQMGQEVILRCVPISNHLYFYWYRQILGQKVEFLVSFYNNEISEKSEIFDDQFSVERPDGSNFTLKIRSTKLEDSAMYFCASSEQDSDNQPQHFGDGTRLSIL.

The J gene is TRBJ1-6, the V gene TRBV5-1; TRBD1 is a possible D gene (5 bases). Germline loops: CDR1 SGHRS, CDR2 YFSETQ. There are 15 residues in the CDR3. The germline V and J ends were trimmed by 1 base and 7 bases, with 12 bases remaining between them. CDR3 sequence (DNA): TGCGCCAGCAGCTTGCGCGGGGCGGGCAATTCACCCCTCCACTTT. This encodes CASSLRGAGNSPLHF.

The V call is TRBV20-1, the J call TRBJ1-4; 7 bases match TRBD1. The CDR3 is made up of 15 amino acids. Per germline, CDR1 DFQATT and CDR2 SNEGSKA (reference sequence). Trimming at V came to 6 bases and at J to 0 bases, leaving 7 bases not matched to a gene. CDR3 in amino acids: CSASGGRATNEKLFF. CDR3 sequence (DNA): TGCAGTGCCTCAGGGGGACGTGCAACTAATGAAAAACTGTTTTTT.

This clonotype showed up just a few times. J is TRBJ2-7 and V is TRBV6-5, with 11 bases aligning to TRBD1. This CDR3 comprises 15 residues. V lost 6 bases, J lost 3 bases, and 7 bases stayed unmatched. CDR1 and CDR2 from the germline V gene are MNHEY and SVGAGI. CDR3 DNA: TGTGCCAGCAGCCGTGGGACAGGGGGTTACTACGAGCAGTACTTC. This sequence encodes CASSRGTGGYYEQYF.

The genes are TRBV20-1 and TRBJ2-1; 9 nucleotides line up with TRBD2. This CDR3 comprises 14 residues. With V trimmed by 4 bases and J by 7 bases, 8 bases remained unmatched. The germline V gene has CDR1 DFQATT and CDR2 SNEGSKA (reference sequence). The CDR3 loop is CSATAGGGKNEQFF. The CDR3 DNA sequence: TGCAGTGCTACTGCGGGGGGGGGAAAGAATGAGCAGTTCTTC.

The V call is TRBV20-1, the J call TRBJ2-5; D remains ambiguous. CDR1 DFQATT and CDR2 SNEGSKA come from the germline V gene (reference sequence). CDR3 length: 14 amino acids. Trimming stripped 0 bases from V and 5 bases from J, with 13 bases between. CDR3 in DNA: TGCAGTGCTAGAGATCTAGGCAGAATGGAGACCCAGTACTTC. Translated: CSARDLGRMETQYF.

This chain uses TRBV18 with TRBJ1-2, with D perhaps matching TRBD1 (5 bases). Germline V gives CDR1 KGHSH, CDR2 LQKENI. Between the trimmed V and J ends, which lost 2 bases and 5 bases, there was a span of 18 bases. The CDR3 sequence is 16 residues long. The DNA for the CDR3 is TGTGCCAGCTCACCAGCAGGGAGTCGTACTGATTATGGCTACACCTTC. This encodes CASSPAGSRTDYGYTF.

The chain uses TRBV7-9 and TRBJ2-1, with D hard to call. CDR1 and CDR2 (germline): SEHNR, FQNEAQ (reference sequence). V was trimmed by 1 base and J by 9 bases, leaving 7 bases between them. This CDR3 has 12 residues. The DNA of the CDR3 is TGTGCCAGCAGCTTAGGGTCGACTGAGCAGTTCTTC. The encoded protein is CASSLGSTEQFF.

This sequence joins TRBV9 and TRBJ2-3; possible D gene TRBD2, 5 bases. V was clipped by 2 bases and J by 1 base, with 8 bases between them. The CDR3 extends over 14 amino acids. The V gene's germline CDR1 is SGDLS and CDR2 YYNGEE. The CDR3 nucleotides read TGTGCCAGCAGCGTTTTCGGGGGCACAGATACGCAGTATTTT. It yields the protein CASSVFGGTDTQYF.

The chain employs TRBV3-1 and TRBJ2-3; 9 bases line up with TRBD2. Germline lookup yields CDR1 LGHDT and CDR2 YNNKEL (reference sequence). The CDR3 has 16 residues. Losses at the gene ends were 0 bases for V and 6 bases for J; bases not matched to a gene: 7. The CDR3 here is CASSQDARGGGDTQYF. The CDR3 region has the DNA TGTGCCAGCAGCCAAGATGCGCGGGGGGGCGGCGATACGCAGTATTTT.

The chain recombines TRBV7-9 with TRBJ2-3; weak D call: TRBD1 (5 bases). Germline lookup yields CDR1 SEHNR and CDR2 FQNEAQ (reference sequence). The length of the CDR3 is 14 residues. Trimming cost V 1 base and J 4 bases, with 9 bases left between them. The CDR3: CASSLVRRADTQYF. CDR3 nucleotide sequence: TGTGCCAGCAGCTTAGTCCGCAGGGCAGATACGCAGTATTTT. The full variable domain, its missing parts supplied by reference TRBV7-9 and TRBJ2-3, is DTGVSQNPRHKITKRGQNVTFRCDPISEHNRLYWYRQTLGQGPEFLTYFQNEAQLEKSRLLSDRFSAERPKGSFSTLEIQRTEQGDSAMYLCASSLVRRADTQYFGPGTRLTVL.

In this sample, this clonotype turned up a few times. The V gene is TRBV28, the J gene TRBJ2-7, with 9 bases aligning to TRBD1. The CDR3 covers 14 residues. The V and J ends lost 6 bases and 3 bases, in that order; junction bases with no gene match: 6. Germline CDR1 is MDHEN and CDR2 is SYDVKM. The CDR3, as DNA: TGTGCCAGCAGATCGGGACAGGGAAGCTACGAGCAGTACTTC. Translation gives CASRSGQGSYEQYF.

This clonotype was observed a handful of times. The CDR3 coding sequence is TGTGCCAGCAGCCCCCGAGGGGGGATTGCCGATACGCAGTATTTT. Translating it yields CASSPRGGIADTQYF. The J gene is TRBJ2-3, the V gene TRBV4-2; either TRBD1 or TRBD2 may fit D (6 bases each). The V end was cut by 4 bases, the J end by 6 bases, with 17 bases between. CDR1 is LGHNA and CDR2 is YNFKEQ in the germline V gene. The CDR3 spans 15 residues.

This clonotype was seen a single time. The DNA of the CDR3 is TGTGCCAGCAGCTTAGTAGGTCTAGCGGGATACCAAGAGACCCAGTACTTC. Its protein product is CASSLVGLAGYQETQYF. V is TRBV11-2 and J is TRBJ2-5, with TRBD2 matching 9 bases. Germline CDR1 is SGHAT and CDR2 is FQNNGV. This CDR3 spans 17 amino acids. V gave up 1 base and J gave up 0 bases; unmatched junction bases: 6.

The V call is TRBV6-5, the J call TRBJ2-2; 10 bases map to TRBD1. J gave up 0 bases and V 6 bases, and 4 bases lay outside the gene matches. The CDR3 has 16 amino acids. CDR1 MNHEY and CDR2 SVGAGI come from the germline V gene. CDR3 in amino acids: CASSGTGATNTGELFF. The CDR3 nucleotides are TGTGCCAGCAGCGGGACAGGGGCGACGAACACCGGGGAGCTGTTTTTT.

This clonotype was seen a handful of times. The rearrangement joins TRBV5-1 to TRBJ2-7; 10 nucleotides line up with TRBD2. TRBJ2-5 explains the end of the DNA better; the J call may be wrong. The CDR3 covers 15 residues. Germline-derived CDR1 and CDR2 are SGHRS and YFSETQ. As DNA, the CDR3 is TGCGCCAGCAGCACCCTAGCGGGGGTTGCGGAGACCCAGTACTTC. Protein product: CASSTLAGVAETQYF.

The V gene is TRBV2, the J gene TRBJ2-3; D gene uncertain. This CDR3 spans 11 amino acids. Trimming pared 7 bases from V and 3 bases from J, leaving 5 bases between. CDR1 SNHLY and CDR2 FYNNEI come from the germline V gene. Here the CDR3 DNA reads TGTGCCAGCACGGAAACAGATACGCAGTATTTT. Translation gives CASTETDTQYF.

The V and J genes are TRBV20-1 and TRBJ1-2; 7 nucleotides match TRBD1. This CDR3 spans 14 amino acids. V lost 6 bases and J lost 4; bases outside the gene matches: 11. Germline V gene lookup returns CDR1 DFQATT and CDR2 SNEGSKA (reference sequence). The CDR3, as DNA: TGCAGTGCGGTGGACCCTGGACAGGCCTATGGCTACACCTTC. Its translation: CSAVDPGQAYGYTF.

The chain has TRBV3-1 and TRBJ2-2, with D maybe TRBD2 (6 bases). The CDR3 totals 13 residues. Germline V gene data show CDR1 as LGHDT and CDR2 as YNNKEL (reference sequence). The V end was cut by 6 bases, the J end by 5 bases, with 10 bases between. The DNA of the CDR3 is TGTGCCAGCAGTGGAGGGATTACCGGGGAGCTGTTTTTT. As protein: CASSGGITGELFF.

The chain has TRBV18 and TRBJ2-1; the D gene is possibly TRBD2 (6 bases). From germline, CDR1 is KGHSH and CDR2 LQKENI. CDR3 length equals 13 residues. V shed 1 base and J shed 5 bases, with 6 bases lying between them. CDR3 loop: CASSPQRDNEQFF. The CDR3 nucleotides are TGTGCCAGCTCACCACAGCGGGACAATGAGCAGTTCTTC.